The 13 T cell receptor beta chains below all came from one sample that was sequenced in a study of control samples from healthy donors and cancer patients. Clones were sequenced by immunoSEQ multiplex PCR, and TCRdb holds only the in-frame ones, with some missing. In the table there are 150,000 to 200,000 clones, more than 90% of which are singletons. The sample taken for sequencing was blood. Receptors originate from a man aged 30-40 years in good health.

The chain employs TRBV6-5 and TRBJ1-1, with D tentatively TRBD1 (5 bases). The CDR3 totals 14 residues. The germline V gene has CDR1 MNHEY and CDR2 SVGAGI. The V and J ends lost 10 bases and 4 bases respectively, with 19 bases between them. CDR3 in DNA: TGTGCCACCTCGCTGTGGGCTGGGGGCACTGAAGCTTTCTTT. This encodes CATSLWAGGTEAFF.

The chain combines TRBV7-2 with TRBJ1-3; D is undetermined. CDR3 length equals 14 residues. CDR1 and CDR2 (germline): SGHTA, FQGNSA. Trimming stripped 4 bases from V and 2 bases from J, with 9 bases between. The CDR3: CASSWPGTGNTIYF. CDR3 bases: TGTGCCAGCAGCTGGCCCGGGACTGGAAACACCATATATTTT.

The rearrangement uses TRBV23-1 and TRBJ1-4; 9 bases map to TRBD1. TRBV23-1 is filed as an ORF, its function uncertain. The CDR3 covers 15 residues. Losses at the gene ends were 2 bases for V and 4 bases for J; bases not matched to a gene: 2. The CDR3 spells CASSQLTGGNEKLFF. The CDR3 DNA reads as TGCGCCAGCAGTCAACTGACAGGGGGTAATGAAAAACTGTTTTTT.

The gene calls are TRBV29-1 and TRBJ1-2; perhaps TRBD1 as D (6 bases). Germline V gene sequence: CDR1 SQVTM, CDR2 ANQGSEA. CDR3 size: 13 residues. V was shortened by 6 bases and J by 4 bases, with 15 bases between the two germline ends. CDR3: CSVLSGEGYGYTF. CDR3 sequence (DNA): TGCAGCGTACTCTCAGGGGAGGGCTATGGCTACACCTTC.

Here the CDR3 reads CASSVEGTGGYGYTF. The CDR3 DNA is TGTGCCAGCAGCGTAGAGGGGACAGGGGGCTATGGCTACACCTTC. The chain couples TRBV9 to TRBJ1-2, with 11 bases lining up with TRBD1. The CDR3 runs 15 residues. CDR1 SGDLS and CDR2 YYNGEE come from the germline V gene. Trimming took 0 bases from V and 4 from J; bases not matched to a gene: 2.

This clone came up once. CDR3 in amino acids: CASSYAGLYTDTQYF. The CDR3 DNA is TGTGCCAGCAGTTACGCAGGACTATACACAGATACGCAGTATTTT. V and J are TRBV6-2 or TRBV6-3 and TRBJ2-3; TRBD2 might be the D (6 bases). Germline V gene lookup returns CDR1 MNHEY and CDR2 SVGEGT. Deletions cut 2 bases from V and 2 bases from J, with 11 bases between. CDR3 size: 15 residues.

The gene calls are TRBV2 and TRBJ1-3, with a possible D match to TRBD1 (5 bases). There are 14 residues in the CDR3. With 4 bases removed from V and 1 base from J, the gap between germline ends came to 8 bases. CDR1 is SNHLY, CDR2 FYNNEI, per germline. The CDR3 is CASSAGRSGNTIYF. In nucleotides, the CDR3 is TGTGCCAGCAGTGCAGGGAGATCTGGAAACACCATATATTTT. Using reference TRBV2 and TRBJ1-3 for the parts outside the CDR3, the full variable domain is EPEVTQTPSHQVTQMGQEVILRCVPISNHLYFYWYRQILGQKVEFLVSFYNNEISEKSEIFDDQFSVERPDGSNFTLKIRSTKLEDSAMYFCASSAGRSGNTIYFGEGSWLTVV.

The genes are TRBV6-1 and TRBJ1-5, with D tentatively TRBD1 (6 bases). The CDR3 extends over 16 amino acids. The V gene lost 1 base and the J gene lost 2 bases, with 12 bases spanning the gap. The germline V gene encodes CDR1 MNHNS and CDR2 SASEGT. The CDR3 sequence: CASSEGGGWRNQPQHF. CDR3 bases: TGTGCCAGCAGTGAAGGGGGGGGCTGGCGCAATCAGCCCCAGCATTTT.

The chain recombines TRBV4-3 with TRBJ1-5; D is uncertain. Germline loops: CDR1 LGHNA, CDR2 YSLEER. V lost 10 bases, J lost 3 bases, and 16 bases lay in between. The CDR3 extends over 14 amino acids. CDR3 protein: CATPAGPLNQPQHF. Here the CDR3 DNA reads TGCGCCACCCCGGCCGGGCCTCTCAATCAGCCCCAGCATTTT.

The chain uses TRBV7-9 and TRBJ1-1, with D unresolved. The V end was cut by 2 bases, the J end by 0 bases, with 10 bases between. This CDR3 region has 15 residues. The germline V gene encodes CDR1 SEHNR and CDR2 FQNEAQ (reference sequence). The CDR3 region has the DNA TGTGCCAGCAGCTTACAGTCTGGGTTGAACACTGAAGCTTTCTTT. Translated, it gives CASSLQSGLNTEAFF.

V usage is TRBV15 and J usage is TRBJ2-7; D unresolved. Germline-derived CDR1 and CDR2 are LNHNV and YYDKDF (reference sequence). The CDR3 is 16 amino acids. With 1 base removed from V and 6 bases from J, the gap between germline ends came to 19 bases. DNA of the CDR3: TGTGCCACCAGCAGAGGGTGGTCCGGGCATACCCGCGAGCAGTACTTC. Translation gives CATSRGWSGHTREQYF.

The rearrangement links TRBV11-2 to TRBJ2-5; D is unresolved. This CDR3 is built from 13 residues. The germline gives CDR1 SGHAT, CDR2 FQNNGV. Trimming stripped 5 bases from V and 4 bases from J, with 11 bases between. As DNA, the CDR3 is TGTGCCAGCAGCGCGACCGACCGAGAGACCCAGTACTTC. Translating gives CASSATDRETQYF.

The gene calls are TRBV5-8 and TRBJ1-5; no definite D call. V was pared by 1 base and J by 2 bases, with 13 bases between. The CDR3 has 16 residues. CDR1 SGHTS and CDR2 YDEGEE come from the germline V gene. The CDR3 sequence: CASSLYSILGNQPQHF. The CDR3 region has the DNA TGTGCCAGCAGCTTGTATAGCATCCTCGGCAATCAGCCCCAGCATTTT.